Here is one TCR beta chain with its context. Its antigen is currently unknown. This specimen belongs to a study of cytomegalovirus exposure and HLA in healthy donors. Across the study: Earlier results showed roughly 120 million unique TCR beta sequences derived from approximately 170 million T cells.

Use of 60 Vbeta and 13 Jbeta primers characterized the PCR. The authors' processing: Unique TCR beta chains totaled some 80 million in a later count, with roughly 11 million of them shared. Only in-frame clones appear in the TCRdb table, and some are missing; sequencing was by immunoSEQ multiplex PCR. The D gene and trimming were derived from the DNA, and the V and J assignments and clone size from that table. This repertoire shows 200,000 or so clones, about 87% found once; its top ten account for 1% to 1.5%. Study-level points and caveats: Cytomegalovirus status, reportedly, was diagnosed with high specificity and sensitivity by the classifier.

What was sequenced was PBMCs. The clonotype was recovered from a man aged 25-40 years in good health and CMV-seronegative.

This chain's CDR3 is CASSENSSYPTEFSNQPQHF. The CDR3 DNA sequence: TGCGCCAGCAGTGAGAATAGCTCGTACCCGACAGAATTTAGCAATCAGCCCCAGCATTTT. The J gene is TRBJ1-5, the V gene TRBV10-1; possible D gene TRBD1, 5 bases. CDR3 size: 20 residues. Per the germline V gene, CDR1 is WNHNN and CDR2 is SYGVQD (reference sequence). Trimming removed 2 bases from V and 0 bases from J, with 23 bases in between.